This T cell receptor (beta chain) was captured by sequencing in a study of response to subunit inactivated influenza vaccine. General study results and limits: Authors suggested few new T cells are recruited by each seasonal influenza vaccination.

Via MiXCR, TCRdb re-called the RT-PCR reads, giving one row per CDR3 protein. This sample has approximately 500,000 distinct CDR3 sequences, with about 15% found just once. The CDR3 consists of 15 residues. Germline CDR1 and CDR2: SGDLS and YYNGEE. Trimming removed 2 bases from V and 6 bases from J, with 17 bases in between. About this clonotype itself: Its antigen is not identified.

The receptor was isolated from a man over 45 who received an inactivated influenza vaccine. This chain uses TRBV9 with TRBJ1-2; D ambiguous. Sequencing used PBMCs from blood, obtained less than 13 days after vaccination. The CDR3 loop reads CASSVSLTHFNGYTF. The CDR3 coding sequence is TGTGCCAGCAGCGTCAGCCTCACCCACTTCAATGGCTACACCTTC.